Shown below are 9 T cell receptor beta chains from a single sample sequenced in a study of OX40 agonist ivuxolimab in advanced cancers. Here immunoSEQ multiplex PCR was the method, and the copy in TCRdb shows in-frame clones only, minus some. The table lists roughly 86,000 clones, approximately 90% of them singletons. The starting material was CD4+ or CD8+ T cells sorted from blood, obtained in a trial of the OX40 agonist ivuxolimab. Receptor source: an adult with an advanced solid tumor such as melanoma, head and neck, liver or kidney cancer.

This clone was observed once. This chain connects TRBV6-5 to TRBJ1-5, with TRBD1 matching over 10 bases. V was pared by 8 bases and J by 6 bases, with 4 bases of the junction left unmatched. The CDR3 totals 13 residues. Germline V lookup: CDR1 MNHEY, CDR2 SVGAGI. CDR3: CASATGGGQPQHF. In nucleotides, the CDR3 is TGTGCCAGCGCGACAGGGGGCGGTCAGCCCCAGCATTTT.

V gene TRBV6-5 combines with J gene TRBJ1-3; D not certain. The CDR3 spans 12 residues. Trimming pared 10 bases from V and 0 bases from J, leaving 7 bases between. CDR1 MNHEY and CDR2 SVGAGI come from the germline V gene. The CDR3 bases are TGTGCCACCCTTAGCTCTGGAAACACCATATATTTT. Protein sequence: CATLSSGNTIYF.

As to this clone: One end of the junction varies from germline; a read error may be responsible. J is TRBJ2-5 and V is TRBV7-7; the D gene is possibly TRBD1 (6 bases). CDR1 SSHAT and CDR2 FNYEAQ come from the germline V gene (reference sequence). CDR3 length equals 14 residues. CDR3 coding DNA: TGTGCTAGCAGCCCCGGGACAAGCCTGGAGACCCAGTACTTC. Its protein product is CASSPGTSLETQYF.

V and J are TRBV15 and TRBJ2-1, with D tentatively TRBD1 or TRBD2 (5 bases each). The CDR3 is 14 amino acids. With 0 bases removed from V and 8 bases from J, the gap between germline ends came to 11 bases. CDR1 is LNHNV, CDR2 YYDKDF, per germline (reference sequence). The CDR3 region is CATSRDLRGYEQFF. The CDR3 DNA is TGTGCCACCAGCAGAGATCTGAGGGGTTATGAGCAGTTCTTC.

This chain links TRBV4-2 with TRBJ1-1; D is undetermined. The V gene's germline CDR1 is LGHNA and CDR2 YNFKEQ. The CDR3 has 15 residues. The ends were cut back, 0 bases at V and 0 bases at J, with 8 bases in the middle. Written as DNA, the CDR3 is TGTGCCAGCAGCCAAGAGGTTCGGCTGAACACTGAAGCTTTCTTT. Translation: CASSQEVRLNTEAFF.

This chain's CDR3 is CASSLESPNTEAFF. The CDR3 bases are TGCGCCAGCAGCTTGGAGAGTCCGAACACTGAAGCTTTCTTT. The rearrangement uses TRBV5-1 and TRBJ1-1; D is ambiguous. V was pared by 0 bases and J by 1 base, with 7 bases between. The CDR3 loop spans 14 amino acids. Germline assignment: CDR1 SGHRS and CDR2 YFSETQ.

J is TRBJ1-5 and V is TRBV5-4; weak D call: TRBD1 (6 bases). Germline-derived CDR1 and CDR2 are SGHNT and YYREEE (reference sequence). This CDR3 is built from 14 residues. The V end was cut by 4 bases, the J end by 3 bases, with 11 bases between. CDR3 nucleotides: TGTGCCAGCAGCCTACAGGGTAACAATCAGCCCCAGCATTTT. It yields the protein CASSLQGNNQPQHF.

Only one count was recorded for this clone. The V and J genes are TRBV4-1 and TRBJ1-1; D gene unclear. V lost 0 bases and J lost 0, with 5 bases in between. This CDR3 comprises 14 residues. Germline V gene lookup returns CDR1 MGHRA and CDR2 YSYEKL. CDR3 region: CASSQDWVNTEAFF. The CDR3 nucleotides read TGCGCCAGCAGCCAAGATTGGGTGAACACTGAAGCTTTCTTT.

The J gene is TRBJ2-1, the V gene TRBV20-1, with D possibly matching TRBD1 (5 bases). The CDR3 consists of 11 residues. Deletions cut 3 bases from V and 8 bases from J, with 8 bases between. Looked up from germline, CDR1 is DFQATT and CDR2 is SNEGSKA (reference sequence). CDR3 sequence: CSARLGDEQFF. CDR3 DNA sequence: TGCAGTGCTAGGTTAGGGGATGAGCAGTTCTTC.